One and the same sample provided the 30 T cell receptor beta chains below, sequenced in a study of glioma-infiltrating T cells. TCR alpha and beta CDR3 regions were amplified from RNA using iRepertoire nested multiplex PCR. TCRdb fed the multiplex PCR reads into MiXCR, producing one record per CDR3 protein. The sample includes under 200,000 distinct CDR3 sequences, about 31% seen only once; the top ten take around 20%. The specimen sequenced was glioma tissue, nonneoplastic brain tissue, or PBMCs (not recorded which). These receptors were taken from a human donor with low-grade glioma or glioblastoma, undergoing nonglioma brain surgery, or in good health (not recorded which).

This clonotype occurred many times. V is TRBV5-4 and J is TRBJ1-6, with D maybe TRBD1 (6 bases). The CDR3 length is 12 residues. Trimming took off 4 bases at V and 9 bases at J, with 8 bases between the two ends. Germline V gene lookup returns CDR1 SGHNT and CDR2 YYREEE (reference sequence). CDR3 protein: CASSRGGSPLHF. CDR3 DNA sequence: TGTGCCAGCAGCAGGGGGGGTTCACCCCTCCACTTT.

This clonotype was detected ten times or more. The chain joins TRBV4-1 to TRBJ2-5; D might be TRBD1 (5 bases). Germline CDR1 and CDR2: MGHRA and YSYEKL. The CDR3 has 15 amino acids. V dropped 6 bases and J dropped 4 bases, with 18 bases sitting between them. CDR3 in amino acids: CASSRTQGGAETQYF. DNA for the CDR3: TGCGCCAGCAGTCGTACCCAGGGTGGGGCAGAGACCCAGTACTTC.

The chain uses TRBV11-2 and TRBJ2-5; D gene ambiguous. The CDR3 spans 14 residues. Trimming cost V 5 bases and J 1 base, with 11 bases left between them. Germline V gene lookup returns CDR1 SGHAT and CDR2 FQNNGV. DNA for the CDR3: TGTGCCAGCAGCCGTGGCCGATCCCAAGAGACCCAGTACTTC. It specifies CASSRGRSQETQYF.

This clonotype was seen many times. This chain uses TRBV28 with TRBJ1-2; 7 bases agree with TRBD1. The CDR3 has 14 amino acids. The germline V gene encodes CDR1 MDHEN and CDR2 SYDVKM. J was trimmed by 1 base and V by 8 bases; bases with no gene match: 7. The CDR3 DNA reads as TGTGCCAGCGGTCAGGGGGTGTTTAACTATGGCTACACCTTC. It is translated as CASGQGVFNYGYTF.

This clonotype was seen repeatedly, ten times or more. This chain uses TRBV7-2 with TRBJ1-6, with D maybe TRBD1 (5 bases). The CDR3 contains 13 residues. Trimming cost V 3 bases and J 13 bases, with 13 bases left between them. Germline V gives CDR1 SGHTA, CDR2 FQGNSA. The CDR3 loop is CASSFRDLSPLHF. The CDR3 region has the DNA TGTGCCAGCAGCTTCCGGGACCTCTCGCCCCTCCACTTT.

This clonotype was detected many times. The J gene is TRBJ1-1, the V gene TRBV4-1; 7 nucleotides align to TRBD1. The CDR3 is 14 residues long. CDR1 is MGHRA, CDR2 YSYEKL, per germline. The V and J ends lost 0 bases and 5 bases, in that order; junction bases with no gene match: 3. The CDR3 region has the DNA TGCGCCAGCAGCCAAGAGCCCAGGGGGACTGAAGCTTTCTTT. It yields the protein CASSQEPRGTEAFF.

For this clonotype: Since a much larger clone is just one base distant, this may be a read error. CDR3 coding DNA: TGTGCCATCAGTGAGTCGCAGGAATCCTACAATGAGCAGTACTTC. Translating gives CAISESQESYNEQYF. V usage is TRBV10-3 and J usage is TRBJ2-7; D not certain. Per the germline V gene, CDR1 is ENHRY and CDR2 is SYGVKD. Trimming removed 0 bases at V and 7 bases at J, with 16 bases between. The CDR3 contains 15 residues.

This clonotype counts as medium-sized. The rearrangement uses TRBV20-1 and TRBJ2-1; D remains ambiguous. V shed 6 bases and J shed 6 bases, with 15 bases lying between them. This CDR3 comprises 13 residues. Germline CDR1 and CDR2: DFQATT and SNEGSKA (reference sequence). CDR3 region: CSADPRHVNEQFF. CDR3 in DNA: TGCAGTGCCGATCCCCGACATGTCAATGAGCAGTTCTTC.

The chain recombines TRBV19 with TRBJ2-1, with D possibly called TRBD1 or TRBD2 (7 bases each). Germline-derived CDR1 and CDR2 are LNHDA and SQIVND (reference sequence). The CDR3 sequence is 15 residues long. Trimming stripped 4 bases from V and 8 bases from J, with 18 bases between. In nucleotides, the CDR3 is TGTGCCAGTAGTAGGGACAGCGGGATGAGTGATGAGCAGTTCTTC. The encoded protein is CASSRDSGMSDEQFF. The entire variable domain, with the rest obtained from reference TRBV19 and TRBJ2-1, is as follows: DGGITQSPKYLFRKEGQNVTLSCEQNLNHDAMYWYRQDPGQGLRLIYYSQIVNDFQKGDIAEGYSVSREKKESFPLTVTSAQKNPTAFYLCASSRDSGMSDEQFFGPGTRLTVL.

In its sample, this clonotype was seen many times. The chain combines TRBV6-7 with TRBJ1-2; D perhaps matches TRBD1 (6 bases). TRBV6-7 is marked as an open reading frame, function uncertain. The germline V and J ends were trimmed by 11 bases and 8 bases, with 33 bases remaining between them. This CDR3 is built from 17 residues. CDR3 coding DNA: TGTGCCCCTCCCCCCGCGGCCCCCTACAGGGCGATAAGGGGCTACACCTTC. This sequence encodes CAPPPAAPYRAIRGYTF.

To note about this clonotype: With a much larger clone just one base away, this may be a read error. The V gene is TRBV7-2, the J gene TRBJ2-1; tentative D call: TRBD2 (5 bases). The germline gives CDR1 SGHTA, CDR2 FQGNSA. This CDR3 has 15 amino acids. Trimming removed 3 bases at V and 5 bases at J, with 14 bases between. The CDR3 sequence: CASSLTNGVDNEQFF. Written as DNA, the CDR3 is TGTGCCAGCAGCTTGACTAACGGGGTTGACAATGAGCAGTTCTTC.

This clonotype came up many times. CDR3 in amino acids: CASSPRDAAYEQYF. The CDR3 bases are TGTGCCAGCAGCCCGAGGGACGCAGCCTACGAGCAGTACTTC. The V and J genes are TRBV7-9 and TRBJ2-7, with D perhaps given as TRBD1 or TRBD2 (5 bases each). This CDR3 spans 14 amino acids. The V gene lost 5 bases and the J gene lost 2 bases, with 13 bases spanning the gap. Germline-derived CDR1 and CDR2 are SEHNR and FQNEAQ (reference sequence).

This clonotype was seen more than once but under ten times. The V call is TRBV19, the J call TRBJ2-7; D call uncertain. The length of the CDR3 is 11 residues. Germline CDR1 LNHDA, CDR2 SQIVND (reference sequence). The V gene lost 6 bases and the J gene lost 5 bases, with 8 bases spanning the gap. The DNA of the CDR3 is TGTGCCAGTAGAGGTGGCAACGAGCAGTACTTC. It specifies CASRGGNEQYF.

This sequence joins TRBV28 and TRBJ2-1; no clear D. The germline V gene encodes CDR1 MDHEN and CDR2 SYDVKM. This CDR3 has 11 amino acids. V was clipped by 6 bases and J by 8 bases, with 8 bases between them. CDR3 residues: CASRAPYEQFF. The CDR3 DNA is TGTGCCAGCAGGGCCCCCTATGAGCAGTTCTTC.

CDR3 sequence: CASSHPGGGSYNEQFF. As DNA, the CDR3 is TGCGCCAGCAGCCATCCGGGGGGGGGCTCCTACAATGAGCAGTTCTTC. The V call is TRBV4-1, the J call TRBJ2-1; 8 positions match TRBD2. Unmatched junction bases numbered 4, after V lost 3 bases and J lost 0 bases. CDR1 is MGHRA and CDR2 is YSYEKL in the germline V gene. The CDR3 extends over 16 amino acids.

This clonotype has at least ten counts. The rearrangement links TRBV28 to TRBJ2-3; D call uncertain. Germline V gene sequence: CDR1 MDHEN, CDR2 SYDVKM. This CDR3 contains 14 residues. Trimming removed 5 bases from V and 5 bases from J, with 14 bases in between. The CDR3 is CASSPNSIGDTQYF. CDR3 DNA sequence: TGTGCCAGCAGTCCCAACTCAATAGGAGATACGCAGTATTTT.

This clonotype was seen many times. The chain carries TRBV28 and TRBJ2-6, with D perhaps matching TRBD1 (6 bases). The CDR3 spans 16 residues. The V and J ends lost 5 bases and 4 bases respectively, with 15 bases between them. CDR1 is MDHEN, CDR2 SYDVKM, per germline. This CDR3 is CASSTRGIEGANVLTF. As DNA, the CDR3 is TGTGCCAGCAGTACCAGGGGAATAGAGGGGGCCAACGTCCTGACTTTC.

Concerning this clonotype: A much larger clone lies one base from this, so it may be a read error. The rearrangement uses TRBV3-1 and TRBJ2-7; D is undetermined. V shed 1 base and J shed 7 bases, with 14 bases lying between them. CDR3 length: 14 amino acids. CDR1 and CDR2 (germline): LGHDT, YNNKEL (reference sequence). In DNA, the CDR3 is TGTGCCAGCAGCCAAGCCTCCCTGTACAATGAGCAGTACTTC. It codes for CASSQASLYNEQYF.

As to this clonotype: A much bigger clone sits one base away, suggesting this may be a read error. The chain links TRBV29-1 to TRBJ1-1; 9 bases align to TRBD1. J gave up 5 bases and V 7 bases, and 5 bases lay outside the gene matches. Germline CDR1 is SQVTM and CDR2 is ANQGSEA. The CDR3 contains 12 residues. The DNA for the CDR3 is TGCAGCGGGGGACAGGGTCATACTGAAGCTTTCTTT. It is translated as CSGGQGHTEAFF.

This clonotype appeared a few times. This chain joins TRBV2 and TRBJ2-1, with D hard to call. Germline CDR1 reads SNHLY; CDR2 reads FYNNEI. This CDR3 has 15 residues. V lost 6 bases, J lost 0 bases, and 12 bases lay in between. The CDR3 sequence is CASRAFLSSYNEQFF. The CDR3 DNA reads as TGTGCCAGCAGGGCCTTTCTGAGCTCCTACAATGAGCAGTTCTTC. The whole variable domain, filled in from reference TRBV2 and TRBJ2-1, reads EPEVTQTPSHQVTQMGQEVILRCVPISNHLYFYWYRQILGQKVEFLVSFYNNEISEKSEIFDDQFSVERPDGSNFTLKIRSTKLEDSAMYFCASRAFLSSYNEQFFGPGTRLTVL.

A note on this clonotype: Possible read error: a much larger clone is one base away. Given the absence of the conserved phenylalanine or tryptophan at the CDR3 end, a read error is likely. The chain combines TRBV11-2 with TRBJ2-3, with 9 bases matching TRBD1. Germline loops: CDR1 SGHAT, CDR2 FQNNGV. The trim removed 1 base at V and 3 bases at J, leaving 2 bases unmatched. This CDR3 spans 15 amino acids. CDR3 coding DNA: TGTGCCAGCAGCTTAGTTGGGACAGGGACAGATACGCAGTATTTA. Its translation is CASSLVGTGTDTQYL.

The rearrangement links TRBV6-2 or TRBV6-3 to TRBJ2-6, with D unclear. V lost 5 bases, J lost 8 bases, and 13 bases lay in between. This CDR3 has 14 residues. Germline V gene data show CDR1 as MNHEY and CDR2 as SVGEGT. The CDR3 sequence: CASSPNSWTNVLTF. The CDR3 region has the DNA TGTGCCAGCAGTCCAAACTCTTGGACCAACGTCCTGACTTTC.

The chain combines TRBV7-9 with TRBJ2-5, with D possibly TRBD2 on 5 matching bases. V dropped 5 bases and J dropped 5 bases, with 21 bases sitting between them. Germline-derived CDR1 and CDR2 are SEHNR and FQNEAQ (reference sequence). CDR3 length: 16 amino acids. The CDR3 bases are TGTGCCAGCAGCCCACGGCGGGTGGGGTCTATCGAGACCCAGTACTTC. Protein: CASSPRRVGSIETQYF.

This clonotype was counted at least ten times. CDR3 in amino acids: CASRVATITDTQYF. CDR3 nucleotide sequence: TGTGCCAGCAGAGTAGCCACAATCACAGATACGCAGTATTTT. The genes are TRBV5-4 and TRBJ2-3, with D hard to call. This CDR3 comprises 14 residues. Germline assignment: CDR1 SGHNT and CDR2 YYREEE (reference sequence). The V gene lost 5 bases and the J gene lost 2 bases, with 12 bases spanning the gap.

In regard to this clonotype: This may stem from a read error, because a much larger clone lies one nucleotide away. The chain employs TRBV7-9 and TRBJ1-2; D is uncertain. CDR3 length: 14 residues. Trimming took 5 bases from V and 3 from J, leaving 13 bases between them. CDR1 and CDR2 (germline): SEHNR, FQNEAQ (reference sequence). Here the CDR3 DNA reads TGTGCCAGCAGCCAGGCGGGCAAAGACTATGGCTACACCTTC. Its translation is CASSQAGKDYGYTF.

This clonotype occurred many times. The chain recombines TRBV20-1 with TRBJ2-5, with unresolved D. The germline V gene has CDR1 DFQATT and CDR2 SNEGSKA (reference sequence). Trimming removed 3 bases at V and 5 bases at J, with 4 bases between. The CDR3 is 10 residues long. The CDR3 region has the DNA TGCAGTGCTAGCGGTGAGACCCAGTACTTC. Translated, it gives CSASGETQYF.

This clonotype was seen more than once but under ten times. The chain has TRBV12-5 and TRBJ2-1, with 14 bases lining up with TRBD2. The CDR3 is 16 amino acids. Germline loops: CDR1 LGHNT, CDR2 FRNRAP. The V segment lost 3 bases and the J segment 7 bases; nucleotides outside the gene matches: 5. The CDR3 reads CASGFRTSGRRNEQFF. The CDR3 nucleotides are TGTGCTAGTGGTTTTAGGACTAGCGGGAGGAGGAATGAGCAGTTCTTC.

The chain is built from TRBV6-6 and TRBJ1-2; 8 bases align to TRBD1. CDR1 and CDR2 from the germline V gene are MNHNY and SVGAGI (reference sequence). The CDR3 has 13 amino acids. Germline trimming cut 8 bases from V and 4 bases from J; bases unmatched to any gene: 6. CDR3 residues: CASEGQGPYGYTF. In nucleotides, the CDR3 is TGTGCCAGCGAAGGACAGGGCCCCTATGGCTACACCTTC.

The chain carries TRBV19 and TRBJ2-4, with TRBD2 as a possible D gene (6 bases). V was cut by 5 bases and J by 7 bases, with 18 bases left in between. The CDR3 has 15 residues. Germline loops: CDR1 LNHDA, CDR2 SQIVND (reference sequence). CDR3 DNA sequence: TGTGCCAGTAGTTCTCCGGGACTGCGGGGTAACATTCAGTACTTC. This encodes CASSSPGLRGNIQYF.

Comments on this clonotype: A much bigger clone sits one base away, suggesting this may be a read error. This sequence joins TRBV20-1 and TRBJ2-7; 9 nucleotides align to TRBD2. There are 17 residues in the CDR3. Germline loops: CDR1 DFQATT, CDR2 SNEGSKA (reference sequence). Trimming at V came to 1 base and at J to 2 bases, leaving 12 bases not matched to a gene. CDR3 sequence reads: CSARGLAASGKPYEQYF. CDR3 nucleotides: TGCAGTGCTAGAGGCCTCGCCGCTAGCGGGAAACCCTACGAGCAGTACTTC.